A single sample gave rise to the 5 T cell receptor beta chains below, sequenced in a study of T cells in Graves' hyperthyroidism and ophthalmopathy. RNA transcripts were the template for amplifying TCR beta CDR3 regions. HTBI primers were employed in a first-round RT-PCR of the TCR CDR3. TCRdb fed the multiplex PCR reads into MiXCR, producing one record per CDR3 protein. Of about 590,000 distinct CDR3 sequences in the sample, around 16% are singletons; the top ten hold under 8%. Sequenced material: blood. The source of these receptors is a woman aged 25-40 years with Graves' hyperthyroidism.

CDR3 in amino acids: CSARDTGWGQGLGYTF. CDR3 sequence (DNA): TGCAGTGCTAGAGATACAGGTTGGGGGCAGGGGCTTGGCTACACCTTC. This chain uses TRBV20-1 with TRBJ1-2; possibly TRBD1 for D (6 bases). The V gene's germline CDR1 is DFQATT and CDR2 SNEGSKA (reference sequence). Trimming took off 0 bases at V and 7 bases at J, with 21 bases between the two ends. This CDR3 has 16 residues.

This clonotype turned up a few times. This chain joins TRBV7-6 and TRBJ1-2; D is undetermined. CDR1 is SGHVS, CDR2 FNYEAQ, per germline. The CDR3 covers 13 residues. The V and J ends lost 3 bases and 7 bases respectively, with 12 bases between them. The CDR3: CASSFAGMGGYTF. CDR3 DNA: TGTGCCAGCAGCTTTGCGGGGATGGGTGGCTACACCTTC. The entire variable domain, with the rest obtained from reference TRBV7-6 and TRBJ1-2, is as follows: GAGVSQSPRYKVTKRGQDVALRCDPISGHVSLYWYRQALGQGPEFLTYFNYEAQQDKSGLPNDRFSAERPEGSISTLTIQRTEQRDSAMYRCASSFAGMGGYTFGSGTRLTVV.

This clonotype has a handful of counts. The genes are TRBV11-1 and TRBJ1-2; 10 bases align to TRBD1. V dropped 6 bases and J dropped 8; count of bases not matched to a gene: 3. In germline, CDR1 is SGHAT, CDR2 FQDESV (reference sequence). This CDR3 has 12 amino acids. Here the CDR3 DNA reads TGTGCCAGCAGTAGACAGGGGGCAGGCTACACCTTC. Its protein is CASSRQGAGYTF.

This clonotype was counted many times. The genes are TRBV6-1 and TRBJ2-3; TRBD2 agrees at 13 bases. The CDR3 is made up of 15 amino acids. J gave up 3 bases and V 7 bases, and 4 bases lay outside the gene matches. Germline-derived CDR1 and CDR2 are MNHNS and SASEGT. The CDR3 sequence is CASTRTSGSTDTQYF. In DNA form, the CDR3 reads TGTGCCAGCACCAGGACTAGCGGGAGTACAGATACGCAGTATTTT.

This clonotype was seen many times. V is TRBV20-1 and J is TRBJ2-1; TRBD2 aligns across 8 bases. Germline CDR1 DFQATT, CDR2 SNEGSKA (reference sequence). V was clipped by 6 bases and J by 0 bases; unmatched bases: 4. The CDR3 is 14 amino acids. In DNA, the CDR3 is TGCAGTGCCCAGACTAGCGTCTCCTACAATGAGCAGTTCTTC. Its translation: CSAQTSVSYNEQFF.